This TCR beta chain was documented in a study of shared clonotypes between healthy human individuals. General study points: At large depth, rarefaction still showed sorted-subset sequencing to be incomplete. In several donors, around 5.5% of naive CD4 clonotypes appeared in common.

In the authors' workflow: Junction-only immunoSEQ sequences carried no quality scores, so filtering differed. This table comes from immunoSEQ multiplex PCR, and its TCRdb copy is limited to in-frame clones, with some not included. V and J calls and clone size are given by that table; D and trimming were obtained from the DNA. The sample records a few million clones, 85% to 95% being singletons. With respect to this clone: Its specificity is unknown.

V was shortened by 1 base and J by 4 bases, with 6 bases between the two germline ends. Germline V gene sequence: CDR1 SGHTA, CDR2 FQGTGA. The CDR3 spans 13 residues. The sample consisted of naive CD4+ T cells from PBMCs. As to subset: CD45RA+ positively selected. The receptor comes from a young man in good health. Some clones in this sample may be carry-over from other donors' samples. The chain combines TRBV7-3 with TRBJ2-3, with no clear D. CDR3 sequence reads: CASSLNSPDTQYF. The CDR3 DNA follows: TGTGCCAGCAGCTTAAATAGCCCAGATACGCAGTATTTT.